The clone carrying this T cell receptor (beta chain) was counted between two and nine times. What it binds is not known. Germline V gene data show CDR1 as SQVTM and CDR2 as ANQGSEA. The CDR3 is 13 amino acids. Trimming left V 4 bases short and J 2 bases short, with 8 bases between. The 5'RACE template-switching step produced TCR cDNA and added a universal primer site and UMIs. TCRdb reanalysed the 5' RACE reads using MiXCR and keeps one entry per CDR3 protein. Counted here are about 320,000 distinct CDR3 sequences, about 4.5% occurring once; the ten biggest clones make up roughly a fifth. The data were obtained in a study of T cells after yellow fever vaccination. Whole-study findings and limits: Post-booster repertoires again held most primary-vaccination clones (approximately 96% CD4, about 90% CD8).

Sequenced here: PBMCs, sampled 15 days after the yellow fever booster vaccination. The receptor was isolated from a young man who received the YFV17D yellow fever vaccine. J is TRBJ2-2 and V is TRBV29-1; D unresolved. The CDR3 DNA is TGCAGCGTTGGGGTCCCAAACACCGGGGAGCTGTTTTTT. This codes for CSVGVPNTGELFF.